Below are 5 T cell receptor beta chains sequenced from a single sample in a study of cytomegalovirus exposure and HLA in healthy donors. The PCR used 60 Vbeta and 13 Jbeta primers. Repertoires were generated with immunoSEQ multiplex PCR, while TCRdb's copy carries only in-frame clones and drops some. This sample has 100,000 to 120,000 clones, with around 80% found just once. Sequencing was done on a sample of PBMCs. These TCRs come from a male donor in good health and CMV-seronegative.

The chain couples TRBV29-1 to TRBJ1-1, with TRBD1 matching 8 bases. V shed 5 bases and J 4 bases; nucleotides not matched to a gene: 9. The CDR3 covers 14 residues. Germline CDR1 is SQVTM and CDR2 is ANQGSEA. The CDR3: CSVTRQGQGTEAFF. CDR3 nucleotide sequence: TGCAGCGTTACCAGACAGGGGCAGGGCACTGAAGCTTTCTTT.

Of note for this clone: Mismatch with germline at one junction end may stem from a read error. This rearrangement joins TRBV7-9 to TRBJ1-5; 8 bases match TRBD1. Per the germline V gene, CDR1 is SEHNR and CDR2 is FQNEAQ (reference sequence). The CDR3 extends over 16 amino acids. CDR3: CSSSPIGQGHNQPQHF. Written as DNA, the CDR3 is TGTTCCAGCAGCCCGATCGGACAGGGCCACAATCAGCCCCAGCATTTT. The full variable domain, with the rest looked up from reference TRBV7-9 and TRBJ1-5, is DTGVSQNPRHKITKRGQNVTFRCDPISEHNRLYWYRQTLGQGPEFLTYFQNEAQLEKSRLLSDRFSAERPKGSFSTLEIQRTEQGDSAMYLCSSSPIGQGHNQPQHFGDGTRLSIL.

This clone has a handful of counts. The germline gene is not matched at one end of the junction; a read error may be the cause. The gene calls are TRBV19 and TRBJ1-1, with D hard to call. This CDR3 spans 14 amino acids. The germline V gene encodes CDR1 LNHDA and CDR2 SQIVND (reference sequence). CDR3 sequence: CASMQVGLNAEAFF. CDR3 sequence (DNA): TGTGCCAGTATGCAGGTAGGCTTGAACGCTGAAGCTTTCTTT.

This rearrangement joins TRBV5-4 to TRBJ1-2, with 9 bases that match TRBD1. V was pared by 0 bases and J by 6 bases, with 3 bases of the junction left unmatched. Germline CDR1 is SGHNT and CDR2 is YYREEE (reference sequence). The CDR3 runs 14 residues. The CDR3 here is CASSLGRTGDGYTF. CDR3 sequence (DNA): TGTGCCAGCAGCTTGGGTCGGACAGGGGATGGCTACACCTTC.

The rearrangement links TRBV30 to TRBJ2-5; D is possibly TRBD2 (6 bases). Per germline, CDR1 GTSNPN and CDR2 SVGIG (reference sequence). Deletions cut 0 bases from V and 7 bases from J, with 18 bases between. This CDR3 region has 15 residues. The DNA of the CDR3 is TGTGCCTGGAGTGTGACTGGGGGGAGGCTACTGACCCAGTACTTC. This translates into CAWSVTGGRLLTQYF.